Each of the 5 T cell receptor beta chains below was sequenced from the same sample in a study of CD8 T cells in ankylosing spondylitis. Findings and caveats of the study: Blood from ankylosing spondylitis patients appeared to carry a characteristic roughly 8-variant TCR beta motif.

These receptors have no identified antigens. TCRdb called the 5' RACE reads again in MiXCR, with one record for every CDR3 protein. The sample lists around 430,000 distinct CDR3 sequences, roughly 15% seen once, with 0.95% to 1.1% in the top ten. The sequencing input was blood, either unsorted or a sorted T cell fraction (not recorded which). The receptors derive from a male donor with ankylosing spondylitis.

A few counts support this clonotype. The rearrangement uses TRBV9 and TRBJ1-4, with TRBD1 identical over 8 bases. CDR1 is SGDLS, CDR2 YYNGEE, per germline. The V gene end was trimmed by 4 bases and the J gene end by 7 bases; junction bases not matched to a gene: 9. The CDR3 is made up of 15 amino acids. The CDR3 sequence is CASSFTGTGPEKLFF. DNA of the CDR3: TGTGCCAGCAGCTTTACCGGGACAGGTCCTGAAAAACTGTTTTTT.

The V gene is TRBV5-1, the J gene TRBJ2-5; 14 bases are shared with TRBD2. The CDR3 consists of 18 residues. Germline lookup yields CDR1 SGHRS and CDR2 YFSETQ. Germline trimming cut 4 bases from V and 3 bases from J; bases unmatched to any gene: 11. CDR3 loop: CASSTGLAGAFAKETQYF. In DNA, the CDR3 is TGCGCCAGCAGCACGGGACTAGCGGGGGCATTCGCCAAAGAGACCCAGTACTTC. Full variable domain (rest looked up from reference TRBV5-1 and TRBJ2-5): KAGVTQTPRYLIKTRGQQVTLSCSPISGHRSVSWYQQTPGQGLQFLFEYFSETQRNKGNFPGRFSGRQFSNSRSEMNVSTLELGDSALYLCASSTGLAGAFAKETQYFGPGTRLLVL.

This clonotype was observed a handful of times. V is TRBV20-1 and J is TRBJ1-3; D call uncertain. The CDR3 spans 14 residues. Trimming removed 4 bases from V and 3 bases from J, with 13 bases in between. Germline V lookup: CDR1 DFQATT, CDR2 SNEGSKA (reference sequence). The DNA of the CDR3 is TGCAGTGCTACAAGACCCGGAGGTGGAAACACCATATATTTT. It specifies CSATRPGGGNTIYF.

The J gene is TRBJ1-2, the V gene TRBV12-3 or TRBV12-4; TRBD1 might be the D (5 bases). The CDR3 totals 14 residues. Trimming took off 3 bases at V and 2 bases at J, with 10 bases between the two ends. CDR3 sequence reads: CASSLGGTNYGYTF. Here the CDR3 DNA reads TGTGCCAGCAGTTTGGGGGGAACAAACTATGGCTACACCTTC.

This sequence joins TRBV5-6 and TRBJ1-2; D is unclear. Trimming cost V 1 base and J 7 bases, with 17 bases left between them. Germline values: CDR1 SGHDT, CDR2 YYEEEE. This CDR3 is 15 amino acids long. CDR3 DNA: TGTGCCAGCAGCTTGCGGGCCCTAACAGACGGTGGCTACACCTTC. It encodes CASSLRALTDGGYTF. Full variable domain (rest looked up from reference TRBV5-6 and TRBJ1-2): DAGVTQSPTHLIKTRGQQVTLRCSPKSGHDTVSWYQQALGQGPQFIFQYYEEEERQRGNFPDRFSGHQFPNYSSELNVNALLLGDSALYLCASSLRALTDGGYTFGSGTRLTVV.